This TCR beta chain was documented in a study of blood T cell repertoires in COVID-19. As for the study in general: Collection of acute and convalescent COVID-19 samples took place in the United States, Italy and Spain. T cells, B-cell-depleted T cells, or PBMCs supplied cDNA or gDNA.

Generated by immunoSEQ multiplex PCR, the TCRdb table keeps only in-frame clones and is missing some. Of 40,000 to 50,000 clones in the sample, around 81% are singletons; the top ten hold less than 40%. In this sample, this clone turned up once. The V gene's germline CDR1 is LNHDA and CDR2 SQIVND (reference sequence). The CDR3 sequence is 14 residues long. Losses at the gene ends were 5 bases for V and 8 bases for J; bases not matched to a gene: 7. The chain carries TRBV19 and TRBJ2-3, with 10 bases aligning to TRBD2. The specimen sequenced was peripheral blood. The receptor was isolated from a man aged 35 to 55 with active or convalescent COVID-19. The CDR3 spells CASSSAGGPGTQYF. As DNA, the CDR3 is TGTGCCAGTAGTTCAGCGGGGGGGCCGGGTACGCAGTATTTT. The full variable domain, with the rest looked up from reference TRBV19 and TRBJ2-3, is DGGITQSPKYLFRKEGQNVTLSCEQNLNHDAMYWYRQDPGQGLRLIYYSQIVNDFQKGDIAEGYSVSREKKESFPLTVTSAQKNPTAFYLCASSSAGGPGTQYFGPGTRLTVL.